This T cell receptor beta chain was retrieved from a study of shared clonotypes between healthy human individuals. General study results and limits: Rarefaction revealed incomplete sorted-subset sequencing despite large depth. With a handful of donors compared, around 5% of naive CD4 clonotypes were shared.

In the sorted-subset replicate PCRs, about 200 ng DNA, around 30,000 T cell genomes, was used. Data came from immunoSEQ multiplex PCR; TCRdb stores just in-frame clones and leaves some out. The sample holds around 2.5 million clones, roughly 93% seen once. A word on this clone: What it recognizes is unknown.

Trimming took off 5 bases at V and 2 bases at J, with 16 bases between the two ends. The CDR3 spans 15 residues. Looked up from germline, CDR1 is MNHEY and CDR2 is SMNVEV (reference sequence). CD4+ cell separation produced CD45RA+ naive and CD45RA-negative memory subsets. The sample was naive CD4+ T cells from PBMCs. As for subset: CD45RA+ positively selected. The sequence came from a man aged 18 to 29 in good health. Some clones in this sample may be carry-over from other donors' samples. The J gene is TRBJ2-7, the V gene TRBV27, with a tentative D call TRBD1 (5 bases). As DNA, the CDR3 is TGTGCCAGCAGTCTAGACAGACGATATACCTACGAGCAGTACTTC. Its protein is CASSLDRRYTYEQYF.